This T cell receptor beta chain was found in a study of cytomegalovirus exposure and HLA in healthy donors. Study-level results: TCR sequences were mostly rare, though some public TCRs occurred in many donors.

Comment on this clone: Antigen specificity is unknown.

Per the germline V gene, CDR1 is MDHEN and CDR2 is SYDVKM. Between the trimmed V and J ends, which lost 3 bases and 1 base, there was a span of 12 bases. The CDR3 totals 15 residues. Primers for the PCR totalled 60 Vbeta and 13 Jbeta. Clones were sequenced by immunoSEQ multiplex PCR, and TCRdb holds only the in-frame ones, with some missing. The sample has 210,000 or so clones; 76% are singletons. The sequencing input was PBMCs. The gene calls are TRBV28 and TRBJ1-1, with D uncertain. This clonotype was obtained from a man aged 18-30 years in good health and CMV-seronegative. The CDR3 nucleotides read TGTGCCAGCAGTTTCAGTGGGCAGCCGAACACTGAAGCTTTCTTT. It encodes CASSFSGQPNTEAFF. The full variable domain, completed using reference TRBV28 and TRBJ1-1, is DVKVTQSSRYLVKRTGEKVFLECVQDMDHENMFWYRQDPGLGLRLIYFSYDVKMKEKGDIPEGYSVSREKKERFSLILESASTNQTSMYLCASSFSGQPNTEAFFGQGTRLTVV.